These 9 T cell receptor beta chains were sequenced from one sample in a study of regulatory T cells in long-lasting Graves disease. With iRepertoire HTBI primers and Arm-PCR of CDR3 regions, TCR beta libraries were built. TCRdb re-derived calls from the multiplex PCR reads in MiXCR, one entry per CDR3 protein. The sample lists approximately 300,000 distinct CDR3 sequences; 18% were seen once. Time point indicated: newly diagnosed GD, antithyroid drugs for less than 3 months. Preparation of the TCR library used RNA extracted from PBMCs. The sample was peripheral blood mononuclear cells (PBMCs), taken at new diagnosis, from a patient treated with antithyroid drugs. These receptors were taken from a female donor with Graves disease.

This chain connects TRBV19 to TRBJ2-7; D is unresolved. Germline V gene data show CDR1 as LNHDA and CDR2 as SQIVND (reference sequence). With 0 bases removed from V and 6 bases from J, the gap between germline ends came to 6 bases. The CDR3 is made up of 12 amino acids. The CDR3 DNA is TGTGCCAGTAGTATAGAACCGGGCGAGCAGTACTTC. This sequence encodes CASSIEPGEQYF.

This clonotype was detected many times. J is TRBJ1-5 and V is TRBV30; 7 nucleotides align to TRBD1. V was pared by 2 bases and J by 3 bases, with 7 bases of the junction left unmatched. Germline values: CDR1 GTSNPN, CDR2 SVGIG (reference sequence). This CDR3 spans 15 amino acids. The CDR3 loop reads CAWSRRDSLNQPQHF. The CDR3 nucleotides read TGTGCCTGGAGTCGCCGGGACAGCCTCAATCAGCCCCAGCATTTT.

This clonotype was seen ten or more times. The genes are TRBV5-5 and TRBJ2-1, with 7 bases lining up with TRBD1. V trimming: 2 bases; J trimming: 9 bases; junction bases outside the gene matches: 5. Germline V gene lookup returns CDR1 SGHKS and CDR2 YYEKEE (reference sequence). The CDR3 runs to 13 residues. CDR3 sequence reads: CASSFTGVAEQFF. As DNA, the CDR3 is TGTGCCAGCAGCTTTACAGGGGTAGCTGAGCAGTTCTTC.

This clonotype was seen repeatedly, ten times or more. Written as DNA, the CDR3 is TGTGCCAGCATCCGCGGGCTAGCGGACAATGAGCAGTTCTTC. Amino acids: CASIRGLADNEQFF. The chain combines TRBV7-9 with TRBJ2-1; 7 nucleotides match TRBD2. The J segment lost 5 bases and the V segment lost 7 bases, leaving 8 bases of the junction unmatched. Germline values: CDR1 SEHNR, CDR2 FQNEAQ (reference sequence). The CDR3 runs to 14 residues. Combining the CDR3 with reference TRBV7-9 and TRBJ2-1 gives the whole variable domain DTGVSQNPRHKITKRGQNVTFRCDPISEHNRLYWYRQTLGQGPEFLTYFQNEAQLEKSRLLSDRFSAERPKGSFSTLEIQRTEQGDSAMYLCASIRGLADNEQFFGPGTRLTVL.

At least ten counts were recorded for this clonotype. The chain combines TRBV12-5 with TRBJ1-1; 8 bases are a match to TRBD1. The ends lost 3 bases at V and 0 bases at J; junction bases unmatched: 3. Germline V gene lookup returns CDR1 LGHNT and CDR2 FRNRAP. The CDR3 spans 15 residues. CDR3 nucleotides: TGTGCTAGTGGTTTTGAGACAGGGGTGAACACTGAAGCTTTCTTT. The encoded protein is CASGFETGVNTEAFF.

This rearrangement joins TRBV12-3 or TRBV12-4 to TRBJ2-1; D is possibly TRBD1 or TRBD2 (7 bases each). The CDR3 consists of 15 residues. The germline V and J ends were trimmed by 3 bases and 7 bases, with 16 bases remaining between them. This CDR3 is CASSFRGRAGNEQFF. CDR3 DNA: TGTGCCAGCAGTTTCAGGGGGAGGGCCGGAAATGAGCAGTTCTTC.

This clonotype appeared many times. This chain connects TRBV9 to TRBJ2-1; 9 bases align to TRBD2. V lost 1 base to trimming and J lost 5 bases; unmatched junction nucleotides: 10. CDR1 and CDR2 (germline): SGDLS, YYNGEE. The length of the CDR3 is 17 residues. The CDR3 is CASSVHLWTSVDNEQFF. Written as DNA, the CDR3 is TGTGCCAGCAGCGTACACCTATGGACTAGCGTGGACAATGAGCAGTTCTTC.

A few counts support this clonotype. The chain has TRBV3-1 and TRBJ2-5; D is unresolved. The CDR3 is made up of 13 amino acids. V was cut by 4 bases and J by 0 bases, with 6 bases left in between. From germline, CDR1 is LGHDT and CDR2 YNNKEL (reference sequence). The CDR3: CASSPPHQETQYF. The CDR3, as DNA: TGTGCCAGCAGCCCCCCCCACCAAGAGACCCAGTACTTC.

This clonotype was seen ten or more times. The chain has TRBV28 and TRBJ2-7, with a tentative D call TRBD1 (5 bases). The CDR3 contains 14 residues. The V end was cut by 4 bases, the J end by 6 bases, with 16 bases between. Germline CDR1 MDHEN, CDR2 SYDVKM. The CDR3, as DNA: TGTGCCAGCAGTTCAAGACAGTATTTAGGCGAGCAGTACTTC. The encoded protein is CASSSRQYLGEQYF.